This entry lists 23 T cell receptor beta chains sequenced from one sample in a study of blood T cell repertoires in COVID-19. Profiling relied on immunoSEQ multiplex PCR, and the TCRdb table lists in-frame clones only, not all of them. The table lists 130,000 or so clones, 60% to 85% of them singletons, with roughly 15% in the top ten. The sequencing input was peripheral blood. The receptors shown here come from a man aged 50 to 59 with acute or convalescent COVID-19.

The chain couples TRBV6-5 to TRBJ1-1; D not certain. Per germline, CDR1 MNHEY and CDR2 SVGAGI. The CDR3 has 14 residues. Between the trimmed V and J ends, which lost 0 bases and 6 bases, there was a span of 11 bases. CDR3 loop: CASSYSGKAAEAFF. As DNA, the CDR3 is TGTGCCAGCAGTTACTCCGGGAAGGCAGCTGAAGCTTTCTTT.

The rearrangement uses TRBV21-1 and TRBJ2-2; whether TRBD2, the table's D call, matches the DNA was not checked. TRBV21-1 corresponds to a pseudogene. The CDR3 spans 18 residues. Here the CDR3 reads CASSKLRLAGGVTGELFF. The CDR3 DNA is TGTGCCAGCAGCAAACTCCGTCTAGCGGGGGGGGTCACCGGGGAGCTGTTTTTT.

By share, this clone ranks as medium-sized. The CDR3 nucleotides are TGTGCCAGCAGTTCCGGGACTCAGTTCTTC. Translated, it gives CASSSGTQFF. The rearrangement uses TRBV12-3 or TRBV12-4 and TRBJ2-1; a weak D match, TRBD2 (6 bases). The V gene lost 4 bases and the J gene lost 13 bases, with 8 bases spanning the gap. The CDR3 consists of 10 residues.

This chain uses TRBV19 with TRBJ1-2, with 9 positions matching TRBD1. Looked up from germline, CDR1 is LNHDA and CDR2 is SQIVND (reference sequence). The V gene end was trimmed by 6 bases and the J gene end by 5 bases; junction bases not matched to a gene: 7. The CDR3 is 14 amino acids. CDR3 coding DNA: TGTGCCAGTAGCTCACAGGGGGCAGCGTATGGCTACACCTTC. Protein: CASSSQGAAYGYTF. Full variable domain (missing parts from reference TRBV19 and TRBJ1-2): DGGITQSPKYLFRKEGQNVTLSCEQNLNHDAMYWYRQDPGQGLRLIYYSQIVNDFQKGDIAEGYSVSREKKESFPLTVTSAQKNPTAFYLCASSSQGAAYGYTFGSGTRLTVV.

The CDR3 loop reads CASSTGHLQETQYF. The CDR3 DNA follows: TGTGCCAGTAGCACCGGACACCTACAAGAGACCCAGTACTTC. The chain has TRBV19 and TRBJ2-5; D might be TRBD1 (5 bases). The CDR3 is 14 residues long. In germline, CDR1 is LNHDA, CDR2 SQIVND (reference sequence). The V gene lost 6 bases and the J gene lost 2 bases, with 13 bases spanning the gap.

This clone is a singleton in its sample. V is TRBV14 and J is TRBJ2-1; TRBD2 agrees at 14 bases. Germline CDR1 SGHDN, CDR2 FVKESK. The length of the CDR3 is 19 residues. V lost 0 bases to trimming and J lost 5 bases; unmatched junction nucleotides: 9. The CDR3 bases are TGTGCCAGCAGCCAAGATAGGAGACTAGCGGGGGGGCCAAACAATGAGCAGTTCTTC. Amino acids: CASSQDRRLAGGPNNEQFF.

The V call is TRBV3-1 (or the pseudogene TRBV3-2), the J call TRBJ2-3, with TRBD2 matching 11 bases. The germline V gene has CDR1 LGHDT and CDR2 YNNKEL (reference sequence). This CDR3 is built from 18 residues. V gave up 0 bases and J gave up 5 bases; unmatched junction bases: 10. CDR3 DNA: TGTGCCAGCAGCCAAGATGATGGTAGCGGGGGGGCGGTAGATACGCAGTATTTT. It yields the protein CASSQDDGSGGAVDTQYF.

The CDR3 loop is CASSHTGGGVNEQYF. The CDR3 bases are TGTGCCAGCAGCCACACAGGGGGCGGCGTGAACGAGCAGTACTTC. The chain employs TRBV5-4 and TRBJ2-7; 9 positions match TRBD1. The CDR3 extends over 15 amino acids. Germline loops: CDR1 SGHNT, CDR2 YYREEE (reference sequence). V lost 4 bases to trimming and J lost 5 bases; unmatched junction nucleotides: 10.

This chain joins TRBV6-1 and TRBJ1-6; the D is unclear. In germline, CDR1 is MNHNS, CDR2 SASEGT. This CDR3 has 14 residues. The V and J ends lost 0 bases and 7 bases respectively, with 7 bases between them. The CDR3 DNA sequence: TGTGCCAGCAGTGAAGCGGCATCGAATTCACCCCTCCACTTT. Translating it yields CASSEAASNSPLHF.

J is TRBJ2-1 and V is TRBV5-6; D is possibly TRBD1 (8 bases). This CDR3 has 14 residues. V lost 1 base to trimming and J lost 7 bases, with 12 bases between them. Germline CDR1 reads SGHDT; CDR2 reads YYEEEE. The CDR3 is CASSLLQGGNEQFF. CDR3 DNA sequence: TGTGCCAGCAGCTTGTTACAGGGGGGGAATGAGCAGTTCTTC.

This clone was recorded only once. The CDR3 DNA reads as TGCAGTGCTATTGACGGGACTAGTTCACCCCTCCACTTT. It encodes CSAIDGTSSPLHF. This sequence joins TRBV20-1 and TRBJ1-6; weak D call: TRBD1 (5 bases). V was pared by 4 bases and J by 9 bases, with 13 bases between. Per germline, CDR1 DFQATT and CDR2 SNEGSKA (reference sequence). The CDR3 runs 13 residues.

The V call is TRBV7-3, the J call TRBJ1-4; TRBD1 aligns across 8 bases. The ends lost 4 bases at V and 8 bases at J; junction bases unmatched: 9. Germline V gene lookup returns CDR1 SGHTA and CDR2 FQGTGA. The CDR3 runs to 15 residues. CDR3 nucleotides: TGTGCCAGCAGCTCGACAGGGGCCGTAGGGGAAAAACTGTTTTTT. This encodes CASSSTGAVGEKLFF.

Here the CDR3 reads CASRTGTGTYEQYF. CDR3 coding DNA: TGTGCCAGCAGGACTGGGACAGGGACTTACGAGCAGTACTTC. The V call is TRBV6-5, the J call TRBJ2-7, with 9 bases identical to TRBD1. V was pared by 6 bases and J by 4 bases, with 7 bases of the junction left unmatched. The CDR3 totals 14 residues. Germline values: CDR1 MNHEY, CDR2 SVGAGI.

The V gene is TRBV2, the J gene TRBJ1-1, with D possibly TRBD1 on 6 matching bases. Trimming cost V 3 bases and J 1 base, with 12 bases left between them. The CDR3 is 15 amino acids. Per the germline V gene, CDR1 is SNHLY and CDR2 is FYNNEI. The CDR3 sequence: CASSERGLENTEAFF. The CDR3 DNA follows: TGTGCCAGCAGTGAGCGGGGGCTGGAGAACACTGAAGCTTTCTTT. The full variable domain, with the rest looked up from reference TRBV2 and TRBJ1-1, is EPEVTQTPSHQVTQMGQEVILRCVPISNHLYFYWYRQILGQKVEFLVSFYNNEISEKSEIFDDQFSVERPDGSNFTLKIRSTKLEDSAMYFCASSERGLENTEAFFGQGTRLTVV.

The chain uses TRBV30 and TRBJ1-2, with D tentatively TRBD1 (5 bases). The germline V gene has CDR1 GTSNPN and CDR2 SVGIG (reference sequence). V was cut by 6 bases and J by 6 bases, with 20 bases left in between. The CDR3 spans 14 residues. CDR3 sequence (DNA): TGTGCCTGCCGGTCTAGGGGTTTTTGGGATGGCTACACCTTC. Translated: CACRSRGFWDGYTF. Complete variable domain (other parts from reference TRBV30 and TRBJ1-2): SQTIHQWPATLVQPVGSPLSLECTVEGTSNPNLYWYRQAAGRGLQLLFYSVGIGQISSEVPQNLSASRPQDRQFILSSKKLLLSDSGFYLCACRSRGFWDGYTFGSGTRLTVV.

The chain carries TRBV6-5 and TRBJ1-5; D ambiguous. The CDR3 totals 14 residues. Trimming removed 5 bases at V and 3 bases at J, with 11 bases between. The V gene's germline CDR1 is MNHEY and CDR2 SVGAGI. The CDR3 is CASSRVGDNQPQHF. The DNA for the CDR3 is TGTGCCAGCAGTCGGGTGGGAGACAATCAGCCCCAGCATTTT.

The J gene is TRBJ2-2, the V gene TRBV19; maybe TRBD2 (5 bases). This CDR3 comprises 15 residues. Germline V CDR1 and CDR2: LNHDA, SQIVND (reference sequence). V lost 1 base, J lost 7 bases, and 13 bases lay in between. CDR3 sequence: CASSIGSSSNGELFF. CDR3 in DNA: TGTGCCAGTAGTATAGGGTCTAGCTCGAACGGGGAGCTGTTTTTT.

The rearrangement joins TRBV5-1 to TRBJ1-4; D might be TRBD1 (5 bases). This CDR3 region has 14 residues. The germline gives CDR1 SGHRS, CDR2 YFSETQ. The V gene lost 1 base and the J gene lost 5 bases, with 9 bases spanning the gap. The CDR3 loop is CASSLTGGNEKLFF. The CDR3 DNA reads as TGCGCCAGCAGCTTGACAGGAGGGAATGAAAAACTGTTTTTT.

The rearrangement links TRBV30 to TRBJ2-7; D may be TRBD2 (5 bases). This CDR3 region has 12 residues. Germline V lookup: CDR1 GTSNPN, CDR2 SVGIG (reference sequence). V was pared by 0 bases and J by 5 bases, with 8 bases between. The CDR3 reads CAWSVSRDEQYF. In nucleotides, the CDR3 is TGTGCCTGGAGTGTTTCGCGGGACGAGCAGTACTTC.

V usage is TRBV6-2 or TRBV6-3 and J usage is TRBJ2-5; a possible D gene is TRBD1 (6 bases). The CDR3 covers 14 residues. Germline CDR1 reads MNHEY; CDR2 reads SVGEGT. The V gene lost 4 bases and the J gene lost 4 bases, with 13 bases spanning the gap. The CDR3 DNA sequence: TGTGCCAGCAGTTTAGGACAGTCAGGAGAGACCCAGTACTTC. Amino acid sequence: CASSLGQSGETQYF.

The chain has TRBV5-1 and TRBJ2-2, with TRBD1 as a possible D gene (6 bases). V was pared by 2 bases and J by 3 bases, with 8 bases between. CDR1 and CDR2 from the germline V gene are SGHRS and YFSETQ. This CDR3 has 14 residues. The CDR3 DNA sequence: TGCGCCAGCAGCTTATCAGGGGACACCGGGGAGCTGTTTTTT. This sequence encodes CASSLSGDTGELFF.

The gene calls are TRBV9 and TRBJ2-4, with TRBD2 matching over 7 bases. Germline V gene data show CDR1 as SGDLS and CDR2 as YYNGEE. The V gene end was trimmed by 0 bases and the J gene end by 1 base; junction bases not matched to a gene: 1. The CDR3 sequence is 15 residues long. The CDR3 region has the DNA TGTGCCAGCAGCGTAGCCGGGGGGGCCAAAAACATTCAGTACTTC. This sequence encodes CASSVAGGAKNIQYF.

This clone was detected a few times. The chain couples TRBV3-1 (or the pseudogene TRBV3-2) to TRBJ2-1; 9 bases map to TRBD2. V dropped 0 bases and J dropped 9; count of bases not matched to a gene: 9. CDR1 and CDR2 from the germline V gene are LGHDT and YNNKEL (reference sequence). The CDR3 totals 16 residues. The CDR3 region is CASSQERRGGPSEQFF. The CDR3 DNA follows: TGTGCCAGCAGCCAAGAACGGCGGGGGGGCCCTAGTGAGCAGTTCTTC.